The sequence of this TCR beta chain was determined in a study of blood T cell repertoires in COVID-19. Using immunoSEQ multiplex PCR, the repertoire was profiled, and TCRdb retains in-frame clones only, with some absent. Among fewer than 350,000 clones, 85% to 95% were seen once, and the ten largest hold roughly 2.8%. The CDR3 has 13 residues. Losses at the gene ends were 5 bases for V and 6 bases for J; bases not matched to a gene: 6. Germline CDR1 reads LNHDA; CDR2 reads SQIVND (reference sequence). Source material: PBMCs or T cells enriched from blood (not recorded which). This TCR was recovered from a man aged 35 to 55 who had been exposed to COVID-19. This chain joins TRBV19 and TRBJ1-2, with TRBD1 matching over 7 bases. CDR3: CASSRDSNNGYTF. The DNA for the CDR3 is TGTGCCAGTAGTCGGGACAGCAACAATGGCTACACCTTC.